The 5 T cell receptor beta chains reported below all come from one sample, sequenced in a study of blood T cell repertoires in COVID-19. Assay used: immunoSEQ multiplex PCR; TCRdb lists only in-frame clones, some missing. The sample has 130,000 to 150,000 clones, 84% seen once. The sample comprised PBMCs or T cells enriched from blood (not recorded which). These receptors were taken from a middle-aged man with acute COVID-19.

The chain is built from TRBV28 and TRBJ1-4; D is perhaps TRBD1 (6 bases). This CDR3 spans 13 amino acids. Trimming stripped 3 bases from V and 6 bases from J, with 8 bases between. Germline CDR1 is MDHEN and CDR2 is SYDVKM. CDR3 sequence: CASSLGADEKLFF. The CDR3 DNA follows: TGTGCCAGCAGTTTGGGGGCTGATGAAAAACTGTTTTTT.

The CDR3 protein is CASSSYTGELFF. Written as DNA, the CDR3 is TGTGCCAGCAGTTCTTACACCGGGGAGCTGTTTTTT. The rearrangement joins TRBV28 to TRBJ2-2; D is unresolved. The CDR3 covers 12 residues. Trimming stripped 4 bases from V and 3 bases from J, with 3 bases between. CDR1 and CDR2 from the germline V gene are MDHEN and SYDVKM.

This chain joins TRBV10-2 and TRBJ2-1; perhaps TRBD2 as D (5 bases). This CDR3 is 12 amino acids long. CDR1 and CDR2 (germline): WSHSY, SAAADI. Trimming cost V 6 bases and J 9 bases, with 12 bases left between them. CDR3 in DNA: TGCGCCAGCAGGGACTTTCGCGTTGAGCAGTTCTTC. Translated, it gives CASRDFRVEQFF.

This clone was detected once. The rearrangement links TRBV9 to TRBJ2-1, with TRBD2 matching 9 bases. V trimming: 4 bases; J trimming: 9 bases; junction bases outside the gene matches: 14. The CDR3 spans 16 residues. Germline CDR1 is SGDLS and CDR2 is YYNGEE. CDR3 nucleotides: TGTGCCAGCAGCCTCGCCGGGACTAGCACCCCCAGTGAGCAGTTCTTC. Translation: CASSLAGTSTPSEQFF.

The V call is TRBV24-1, the J call TRBJ2-5; possibly TRBD2 for D (5 bases). The V end was cut by 9 bases, the J end by 5 bases, with 15 bases between. The CDR3 has 13 residues. Germline CDR1 reads KGHDR; CDR2 reads SFDVKD. As DNA, the CDR3 is TGTGCCACCCTAGACCAGGCGGGCGAGACCCAGTACTTC. It is translated as CATLDQAGETQYF.